A selection of T cell receptor beta chains follows, all from one sample in a study of T cell repertoires in cytomegalovirus infection. For these TCRs, the target antigens are not known. TCRdb re-derived calls from the reads in MiXCR, one entry per CDR3 protein. The profile covers hundreds of thousands of distinct CDR3 sequences, with approximately 30% appearing a single time and about an eighth taken by the ten largest. The sequenced sample was cultured CD8+ T cells from PBMCs, obtained from culture after CMV antigen stimulation. These receptors were taken from a human donor in good health (CMV status not recorded). Some clones in this sample may be carry-over from other donors' samples. The CDR3 runs from the conserved cysteine through the conserved F or W.

v_call cdr3_aa
TRBV2 CASSEINRPGDGYTF
TRBV5-4 CASSLGGPFYEQYF
TRBV7-1 CASSQEGRGVRNTEAFF
TRBV6-5 CASSYSWDADTQYF
TRBV7-9 CASSRTSGVPNEQFF
TRBV27 CASSSPGRGRTDTQYF
TRBV7-9 CASSLPVGMNTEAFF
TRBV20-1 CSAGGVDTDTQYF
TRBV5-6 CASSPRWTSLDTQYF
TRBV6-2/TRBV6-3 CASSYGGLGKYFTEAFF
TRBV7-9 CASSQQTGQGRYYEQYF
TRBV11-2 CASSLEGTATDTQYF
TRBV7-2 CASSPKSISDTQYF
TRBV5-4 CASSFGGNDEKLFF
TRBV4-3 CASSQDQGALTEAFF
TRBV20-1 CSARDYVRTGGLPAGYTF
TRBV6-6 CASSYSTIERDGGVPEAFF
TRBV2 CASSWLLHDLEYF
TRBV14 CASSRGVRYSPLHF
TRBV28 CASSLVDRPNTEAFF
TRBV11-3 CVSSLRGPTSLDTQYF
TRBV3-1 CASSQGPSQGGQPQHF
TRBV19 CASTSWGRGTEAFF
TRBV7-8 CASSLRSSTIARNQPQHF
TRBV19 CASTRQGTGYGYTF
TRBV24-1 CATSDPSRPMEQFF
TRBV7-8 CASSPRAGRSTDTQYF
TRBV19 CASGQGNEQYF
TRBV7-2 CASSLVRTGDQPQHF
TRBV6-2/TRBV6-3 CASSKGELFF
TRBV12-3/TRBV12-4 CASSPSDEQFF
TRBV5-1 CASSSAYSGANVLTF
TRBV9 CASSVEGSVFADTQYF
TRBV7-9 CASSLASWDRDNYGYTF
TRBV27 CASSLSGYGSNEQFF
TRBV6-1 CASSLSGTSPANTDTQYF
TRBV6-4 CASSWGLANEQFF
TRBV6-1 CASSPLGGRAYNEQFF
TRBV24-1 CATSDALTGNTGELFF
TRBV12-3/TRBV12-4 CASTIQGNTEAFF
TRBV7-9 CASRPQGRWDTEAFF
TRBV7-7 CASSFASGPYNEQFF
TRBV18 CASSPRPYLGTGEDYGYTF
TRBV2 CASSEEGDPGDEQYF
TRBV5-1 CASSPEGAGTGRHNEQFF
TRBV6-5 CASSYSRQSLNTEAFF
TRBV4-1 CASSQDLGQNLNTEAFF
TRBV19 CASSTGTAYNEQFF
TRBV2 CACQPHRGRDEQFF